This entry lists 27 T cell receptor beta chains sequenced from one sample in a study of T cell responses to AZD1222 COVID-19 vaccine. Profiling relied on immunoSEQ multiplex PCR, and the TCRdb table lists in-frame clones only, not all of them. The sample has some 180,000 clones; approximately 91% are singletons. The sample here was peripheral blood, taken 28 days after the second AZD1222 dose. Receptors were obtained from an adult who received the AZD1222 COVID-19 vaccine.

The chain combines TRBV18 with TRBJ1-2, with 8 bases fitting TRBD1. CDR1 and CDR2 (germline): KGHSH, LQKENI. With V trimmed by 3 bases and J by 4 bases, 7 bases remained unmatched. This CDR3 contains 15 residues. The CDR3: CASSPWDRTLYGYTF. CDR3 DNA sequence: TGTGCCAGCTCACCGTGGGACAGGACCCTCTATGGCTACACCTTC.

This chain connects TRBV5-1 to TRBJ2-2, with D unresolved. V was shortened by 1 base and J by 2 bases, with 21 bases between the two germline ends. Germline CDR1 is SGHRS and CDR2 is YFSETQ. This CDR3 has 19 residues. CDR3 loop: CASSLRASTTLSNTGELFF. In DNA, the CDR3 is TGCGCCAGCAGCTTGAGGGCTTCGACAACGCTCTCAAACACCGGGGAGCTGTTTTTT.

This clone was found a few times. The rearrangement links TRBV11-2 to TRBJ2-5; D is uncertain. CDR3 length: 15 residues. The germline V gene has CDR1 SGHAT and CDR2 FQNNGV. The V end lost 2 bases, the J end lost 5 bases, and 15 bases lay between the germline ends. The CDR3, as DNA: TGTGCCAGCAGCTTAATATGGGCCTCGCGGGAGACCCAGTACTTC. The encoded protein is CASSLIWASRETQYF. Full variable domain (missing parts from reference TRBV11-2 and TRBJ2-5): EAGVAQSPRYKIIEKRQSVAFWCNPISGHATLYWYQQILGQGPKLLIQFQNNGVVDDSQLPKDRFSAERLKGVDSTLKIQPAKLEDSAVYLCASSLIWASRETQYFGPGTRLLVL.

V usage is TRBV7-9 and J usage is TRBJ2-7; the match to TRBD2 covers 7 bases. This CDR3 has 16 amino acids. V gave up 0 bases and J gave up 4 bases; unmatched junction bases: 9. The germline gives CDR1 SEHNR, CDR2 FQNEAQ (reference sequence). The CDR3 is CASSLAGGFSGYEQYF. Written as DNA, the CDR3 is TGTGCCAGCAGCTTAGCGGGGGGGTTTTCGGGATACGAGCAGTACTTC.

Comments on this clone: The same CDR3 can be traced to other DNA sequences in this sample. The chain is built from TRBV6-5 and TRBJ1-2; TRBD1 matches at 9 bases. The ends lost 6 bases at V and 7 bases at J; junction bases unmatched: 3. The CDR3 is 12 residues long. Germline V lookup: CDR1 MNHEY, CDR2 SVGAGI. Here the CDR3 DNA reads TGTGCCAGCAGCAGGACAGGGGTTGGCTACACCTTC. Its translation is CASSRTGVGYTF.

The chain combines TRBV19 with TRBJ2-3, with D hard to call. The CDR3 loop spans 14 amino acids. Trimming cost V 7 bases and J 2 bases, with 13 bases left between them. Germline CDR1 is LNHDA and CDR2 is SQIVND (reference sequence). CDR3 protein: CASNNPFLTDTQYF. DNA of the CDR3: TGTGCCAGTAACAACCCCTTCCTCACAGATACGCAGTATTTT.

The chain combines TRBV15 with TRBJ2-3, with D unclear. Germline V lookup: CDR1 LNHNV, CDR2 YYDKDF (reference sequence). The germline V and J ends were trimmed by 0 bases and 6 bases, with 7 bases remaining between them. This CDR3 comprises 13 residues. The CDR3 DNA is TGTGCCACCAGCAGAGATCCAGGCGATACGCAGTATTTT. It yields the protein CATSRDPGDTQYF.

A note on this clone: The identical CDR3 is also encoded by other nucleotide sequences in the sample. J is TRBJ2-1 and V is TRBV19; D possibly corresponds to TRBD2 (6 bases). The CDR3 loop spans 13 amino acids. Germline V gene data show CDR1 as LNHDA and CDR2 as SQIVND (reference sequence). Between the trimmed V and J ends, which lost 5 bases and 4 bases, there was a span of 9 bases. The CDR3 spells CASSSAGYNEQFF. The CDR3 DNA reads as TGTGCCAGTAGTTCGGCGGGGTACAATGAGCAGTTCTTC.

The gene calls are TRBV18 and TRBJ1-6, with 9 bases identical to TRBD1. CDR1 and CDR2 from the germline V gene are KGHSH and LQKENI. This CDR3 spans 17 amino acids. J was trimmed by 5 bases and V by 3 bases; bases with no gene match: 8. The CDR3 loop is CASSPPTGGRDNSPLHF. The CDR3 DNA follows: TGTGCCAGCTCACCCCCGACAGGGGGAAGAGATAATTCACCCCTCCACTTT. Full variable domain (missing parts from reference TRBV18 and TRBJ1-6): NAGVMQNPRHLVRRRGQEARLRCSPMKGHSHVYWYRQLPEEGLKFMVYLQKENIIDESGMPKERFSAEFPKEGPSILRIQQVVRGDSAAYFCASSPPTGGRDNSPLHFGNGTRLTVT.

This clone was counted once. The gene calls are TRBV4-3 and TRBJ2-1, with 7 bases fitting TRBD2. CDR1 is LGHNA and CDR2 is YSLEER in the germline V gene. This CDR3 is 15 amino acids long. J lost 1 base, V lost 1 base, and 1 base had no gene match. Here the CDR3 reads CASSQGGRSYNEQFF. DNA of the CDR3: TGCGCCAGCAGCCAAGGCGGGAGATCCTACAATGAGCAGTTCTTC.

This clone was seen once. The genes are TRBV6-5 and TRBJ1-1; D gene unclear. Germline V gene data show CDR1 as MNHEY and CDR2 as SVGAGI. V was trimmed by 4 bases and J by 1 base, leaving 10 bases between them. The CDR3 has 14 residues. DNA for the CDR3: TGTGCCAGCAGTTTAGTATGGACGAACACTGAAGCTTTCTTT. Translating it yields CASSLVWTNTEAFF.

The V call is TRBV18, the J call TRBJ2-7; 12 bases align to TRBD2. This CDR3 has 16 amino acids. Per the germline V gene, CDR1 is KGHSH and CDR2 is LQKENI. V shed 4 bases, J shed 0 bases, and the junction held 4 bases outside the gene matches. CDR3 amino acids: CASSQQLAGGSYEQYF. The CDR3 DNA reads TGTGCCAGCTCACAGCAACTAGCGGGAGGCTCCTACGAGCAGTACTTC.

V gene TRBV19 combines with J gene TRBJ2-2; a weak D match, TRBD2 (6 bases). From germline, CDR1 is LNHDA and CDR2 SQIVND (reference sequence). CDR3 length: 14 amino acids. V was clipped by 5 bases and J by 3 bases, with 10 bases between them. In nucleotides, the CDR3 is TGTGCCAGTAGTTCAGGACTACACACCGGGGAGCTGTTTTTT. The encoded protein is CASSSGLHTGELFF.

The chain combines TRBV19 with TRBJ1-1, with 7 positions matching TRBD1. Germline V lookup: CDR1 LNHDA, CDR2 SQIVND (reference sequence). V lost 8 bases and J lost 0; bases outside the gene matches: 3. The length of the CDR3 is 13 residues. The CDR3 region has the DNA TGTGCCAGTGAGGGACAGATGAACACTGAAGCTTTCTTT. Amino acids: CASEGQMNTEAFF.

This chain joins TRBV7-9 and TRBJ1-2, with TRBD1 matching over 10 bases. Germline lookup yields CDR1 SEHNR and CDR2 FQNEAQ (reference sequence). V was clipped by 3 bases and J by 9 bases; unmatched bases: 4. The CDR3 totals 13 residues. The CDR3 nucleotides are TGTGCCAGCAGCTTGGGACAGGGGTCAAGCTACACCTTC. This translates into CASSLGQGSSYTF.

The V and J genes are TRBV2 and TRBJ1-5; 8 positions match TRBD1. V was pared by 3 bases and J by 8 bases, with 6 bases of the junction left unmatched. In germline, CDR1 is SNHLY, CDR2 FYNNEI. The CDR3 consists of 14 residues. DNA of the CDR3: TGTGCCAGCAGTGATGGGACAGGCTGGGAGCCCCAGCATTTT. Translated: CASSDGTGWEPQHF.

J is TRBJ1-2 and V is TRBV24-1, with D possibly matching TRBD1 (5 bases). The V end was cut by 4 bases, the J end by 8 bases, with 16 bases between. The CDR3 runs to 14 residues. The V gene's germline CDR1 is KGHDR and CDR2 SFDVKD. In DNA form, the CDR3 reads TGTGCCACCAGTGACCCGGGACGCCGACAGGGCTACACCTTC. This codes for CATSDPGRRQGYTF.

The genes are TRBV5-1 and TRBJ2-7; no clear D. CDR1 and CDR2 from the germline V gene are SGHRS and YFSETQ. The V gene lost 2 bases and the J gene lost 6 bases, with 18 bases spanning the gap. There are 15 residues in the CDR3. The CDR3 loop is CASSFQAGSPGEQYF. The DNA of the CDR3 is TGCGCCAGCAGCTTCCAAGCCGGGTCGCCAGGCGAGCAGTACTTC.

The chain's CDR3 is CASSFGATNEKLFF. CDR3 coding DNA: TGCGCCAGCAGCTTCGGGGCTACTAATGAAAAACTGTTTTTT. This chain joins TRBV5-1 and TRBJ1-4, with D tentatively TRBD1 (5 bases). Germline CDR1 is SGHRS and CDR2 is YFSETQ. V dropped 2 bases and J dropped 2 bases, with 7 bases sitting between them. The CDR3 totals 14 residues.

J is TRBJ2-6 and V is TRBV4-1, with 7 bases fitting TRBD1. CDR3 length equals 15 residues. V lost 4 bases, J lost 1 base, and 1 base stayed unmatched. The germline CDR1 and CDR2 sequences are MGHRA and YSYEKL. The CDR3 loop is CASSPGGSGANVLTF. CDR3 bases: TGCGCCAGCAGCCCAGGGGGTTCTGGGGCCAACGTCCTGACTTTC.

The genes are TRBV5-1 and TRBJ2-3; 8 nucleotides line up with TRBD2. The germline gives CDR1 SGHRS, CDR2 YFSETQ. There are 15 residues in the CDR3. V was pared by 0 bases and J by 4 bases, with 4 bases of the junction left unmatched. CDR3 amino acids: CASSLAGGRPDTQYF. CDR3 nucleotides: TGCGCCAGCAGCTTGGCGGGGGGGCGACCAGATACGCAGTATTTT.

The CDR3 spells CAWSVHRARQPQHF. CDR3 coding DNA: TGTGCCTGGAGTGTACACCGGGCGAGACAGCCCCAGCATTTT. The gene calls are TRBV30 and TRBJ1-5; no clear D. CDR3 size: 14 residues. The V gene's germline CDR1 is GTSNPN and CDR2 SVGIG (reference sequence). V dropped 0 bases and J dropped 7 bases, with 13 bases sitting between them.

The CDR3 loop is CAWSVPRLAKNIQYF. The CDR3 coding sequence is TGTGCCTGGAGTGTACCTAGGCTAGCCAAAAACATTCAGTACTTC. V and J are TRBV30 and TRBJ2-4, with D unresolved. The length of the CDR3 is 15 residues. Trimming removed 0 bases at V and 0 bases at J, with 9 bases between. Germline V gene lookup returns CDR1 GTSNPN and CDR2 SVGIG (reference sequence).

The V and J genes are TRBV30 and TRBJ2-5; unclear D gene. The CDR3 is made up of 13 amino acids. Germline lookup yields CDR1 GTSNPN and CDR2 SVGIG (reference sequence). The V end was cut by 1 base, the J end by 5 bases, with 11 bases between. This CDR3 is CAWSGTRAETQYF. CDR3 nucleotides: TGTGCCTGGAGTGGGACGCGAGCGGAGACCCAGTACTTC.

This clone was counted only a few times. The CDR3 is CASSGTDYQPQHF. As DNA, the CDR3 is TGTGCCAGCAGTGGGACAGATTATCAGCCCCAGCATTTT. The chain joins TRBV2 to TRBJ1-5, with D maybe TRBD1 (6 bases). Per germline, CDR1 SNHLY and CDR2 FYNNEI. This CDR3 is 13 amino acids long. The V end lost 4 bases, the J end lost 5 bases, and 9 bases lay between the germline ends.

CDR3 amino acids: CASSRRGTVNTEAFF. The CDR3 bases are TGTGCCAGCAGCCGTAGGGGCACAGTAAACACTGAAGCTTTCTTT. This chain connects TRBV7-9 to TRBJ1-1; a weak D match, TRBD1 (5 bases). The V end lost 5 bases, the J end lost 2 bases, and 15 bases lay between the germline ends. Looked up from germline, CDR1 is SEHNR and CDR2 is FQNEAQ (reference sequence). The CDR3 totals 15 residues.

This rearrangement joins TRBV11-3 to TRBJ2-1; 7 positions agree with TRBD1. The CDR3 is 16 amino acids. The V segment lost 0 bases and the J segment 7 bases; nucleotides outside the gene matches: 9. CDR1 and CDR2 (germline): SGHNT, YENEEA. The CDR3 region is CASSLDGTVSSNEQFF. In DNA form, the CDR3 reads TGTGCCAGCAGCTTAGATGGGACAGTCTCGAGTAATGAGCAGTTCTTC.